The 32 T cell receptor beta chains reported below all come from one sample, sequenced in a study of T cells expressing NK-cell markers. TCRdb re-analyzed the 5' RACE reads; it lists each CDR3 protein once, without DNA. The ten most abundant clones cover around 5.2% of a sample with some 340,000 distinct CDR3 sequences. Sequencing was performed on blood T cells: a sorted CD56 or NKG2C T cell subset, CD4+ or CD8+ T cells, or bulk PBMC T cells (not recorded which). These receptors all come from a man aged 18 to 70 in good health.

The chain couples TRBV5-1 to TRBJ2-7; with no DNA, the TCRdb D assignment of TRBD2 cannot be verified. Germline loops: CDR1 SGHRS, CDR2 YFSETQ. The CDR3 totals 15 residues. The CDR3 sequence: CASTWTSGGAGEQYF.

The rearrangement joins TRBV5-5 to TRBJ2-1; TCRdb proposes TRBD1, but this gene call is untestable without DNA. This CDR3 region has 16 residues. Germline V lookup: CDR1 SGHKS, CDR2 YYEKEE (reference sequence). The CDR3 region is CASSFETGLGLDEQFF.

This chain links TRBV27 with TRBJ2-1; checking the TCRdb D call of TRBD1 is not possible without DNA. This CDR3 contains 19 residues. CDR1 is MNHEY and CDR2 is SMNVEV in the germline V gene (reference sequence). The CDR3 here is CASSVLTGGGWSSYNEQFF.

The chain couples TRBV5-1 to TRBJ2-5; TCRdb calls TRBD2, which cannot be checked without DNA. The CDR3 length is 15 residues. Germline V gives CDR1 SGHRS, CDR2 YFSETQ. CDR3 region: CASSTGGPFQETQYF.

The V and J genes are TRBV18 and TRBJ1-5; TCRdb calls TRBD1, which cannot be checked without DNA. The CDR3 contains 16 residues. Germline CDR1 is KGHSH and CDR2 is LQKENI. This chain's CDR3 is CASSTTGPDGNQPQHF. Filled out from reference TRBV18 and TRBJ1-5, the complete variable domain reads NAGVMQNPRHLVRRRGQEARLRCSPMKGHSHVYWYRQLPEEGLKFMVYLQKENIIDESGMPKERFSAEFPKEGPSILRIQQVVRGDSAAYFCASSTTGPDGNQPQHFGDGTRLSIL.

This chain connects TRBV9 to TRBJ2-1; TCRdb designates TRBD1, a call that cannot be tested without DNA. The CDR3 is 16 amino acids. CDR1 and CDR2 (germline): SGDLS, YYNGEE. The CDR3 is CASSGSAGPLGNEQFF. The full variable domain, its missing parts supplied by reference TRBV9 and TRBJ2-1, is DSGVTQTPKHLITATGQRVTLRCSPRSGDLSVYWYQQSLDQGLQFLIQYYNGEERAKGNILERFSAQQFPDLHSELNLSSLELGDSALYFCASSGSAGPLGNEQFFGPGTRLTVL.

This chain links TRBV6-2 or TRBV6-3 with TRBJ2-3; without DNA, the TCRdb call of TRBD2 cannot be checked. Germline assignment: CDR1 MNHEY and CDR2 SVGEGT. This CDR3 is built from 19 residues. The CDR3 reads CASSYTGLAGGFSTDTQYF.

This rearrangement joins TRBV28 to TRBJ2-3; absent DNA, TCRdb's TRBD1 call cannot be checked. The CDR3 runs 13 residues. Looked up from germline, CDR1 is MDHEN and CDR2 is SYDVKM. The chain's CDR3 is CASTGGGRDTQYF.

This rearrangement joins TRBV7-9 to TRBJ2-7; TCRdb's D call of TRBD1 is untestable without DNA. CDR1 SEHNR and CDR2 FQNEAQ come from the germline V gene (reference sequence). CDR3 size: 14 residues. CDR3 protein: CASSRGGNSYEQYF.

The V and J genes are TRBV6-5 and TRBJ1-2; the TCRdb D gene call, TRBD1, has no DNA to confirm it. CDR1 is MNHEY and CDR2 is SVGAGI in the germline V gene. The CDR3 covers 14 residues. This CDR3 reads CASSYSRVDYGYTF.

The gene calls are TRBV10-3 and TRBJ1-2. The germline V gene has CDR1 ENHRY and CDR2 SYGVKD. This CDR3 is 15 amino acids long. This CDR3 reads CAISDTGLTNYGYTF.

The chain recombines TRBV18 with TRBJ2-1. Germline CDR1 and CDR2: KGHSH and LQKENI. The CDR3 contains 13 residues. CDR3: CASSPSGFREQFF.

The V and J genes are TRBV5-1 and TRBJ2-4. The CDR3 consists of 14 residues. In germline, CDR1 is SGHRS, CDR2 YFSETQ. The CDR3 region is CASSLDVAKNIQYF.

V is TRBV25-1 and J is TRBJ2-5; TCRdb outputs TRBD2, but without DNA this stays unchecked. Germline V CDR1 and CDR2: MGHDK, SYGVNS. The CDR3 sequence is 15 residues long. The CDR3 is CASSDVRSLVRTQYF.

The chain carries TRBV20-1 and TRBJ2-1; TCRdb indicates TRBD2, and absent DNA this call remains unverified. The V gene's germline CDR1 is DFQATT and CDR2 SNEGSKA (reference sequence). The CDR3 loop spans 16 amino acids. CDR3 in amino acids: CSARGSQLGAYNEQFF.

The chain carries TRBV20-1 and TRBJ2-7; TCRdb's D call, TRBD1, is unchecked because there is no DNA. This CDR3 has 14 amino acids. Germline V gene lookup returns CDR1 DFQATT and CDR2 SNEGSKA (reference sequence). CDR3 residues: CSAPPARATYEQYF.

The chain couples TRBV12-3 or TRBV12-4 to TRBJ1-4; lacking DNA, the TRBD1 call made by TCRdb goes unchecked. The CDR3 sequence is 15 residues long. CDR3 loop: CASSGQGAANEKLFF.

This sequence joins TRBV5-1 and TRBJ1-1; TCRdb's D gene call, TRBD1, goes unchecked for lack of DNA. The V gene's germline CDR1 is SGHRS and CDR2 YFSETQ. The CDR3 sequence is 16 residues long. The CDR3 here is CASSRDVGQVPSEAFF.

The V gene is TRBV2, the J gene TRBJ2-7; checking the TCRdb D call of TRBD1 is not possible without DNA. The V gene's germline CDR1 is SNHLY and CDR2 FYNNEI. The CDR3 spans 14 residues. The chain's CDR3 is CASKGVRGRNEQYF.

The V and J genes are TRBV10-3 and TRBJ1-3; there is no DNA to check the TCRdb D call of TRBD1. CDR1 ENHRY and CDR2 SYGVKD come from the germline V gene. The CDR3 extends over 16 amino acids. CDR3 protein: CAIRGDRALSGNTIYF.

The chain employs TRBV6-4 and TRBJ1-1; TCRdb reports TRBD1, a call that lacks DNA to check it against. This CDR3 has 13 residues. Germline values: CDR1 MRHNA, CDR2 SNTAGT. The CDR3 sequence is CASSAGTGTEAFF.

The rearrangement uses TRBV28 and TRBJ2-3; TCRdb picks TRBD1, but there is no DNA to check that call. The CDR3 length is 16 residues. Germline values: CDR1 MDHEN, CDR2 SYDVKM. CDR3 in amino acids: CASRVYRGLATDTQYF.

The chain couples TRBV7-9 to TRBJ2-7. The CDR3 spans 15 residues. In germline, CDR1 is SEHNR, CDR2 FQNEAQ (reference sequence). The CDR3 protein is CASSLIRTSSYEQYF.

CDR3 protein: CASGGDRYNTEAFF. This chain connects TRBV7-2 to TRBJ1-1. Per the germline V gene, CDR1 is SGHTA and CDR2 is FQGNSA. The CDR3 loop spans 14 amino acids. Full variable domain (missing parts from reference TRBV7-2 and TRBJ1-1): GAGVSQSPSNKVTEKGKDVELRCDPISGHTALYWYRQSLGQGLEFLIYFQGNSAPDKSGLPSDRFSAERTGGSVSTLTIQRTQQEDSAVYLCASGGDRYNTEAFFGQGTRLTVV.

The chain joins TRBV28 to TRBJ2-7; lacking DNA, the TRBD1 call made by TCRdb goes unchecked. Looked up from germline, CDR1 is MDHEN and CDR2 is SYDVKM. This CDR3 has 13 residues. The CDR3 here is CASSDRDRDEQYF.

The chain carries TRBV27 and TRBJ1-5; without DNA, the TCRdb call of TRBD1 cannot be checked. CDR1 MNHEY and CDR2 SMNVEV come from the germline V gene (reference sequence). The CDR3 sequence is 18 residues long. CDR3 amino acids: CASSPQLGLRGPNQPQHF.

This chain connects TRBV28 to TRBJ2-7; TCRdb calls TRBD1, which cannot be checked without DNA. Germline V gives CDR1 MDHEN, CDR2 SYDVKM. The CDR3 contains 14 residues. The CDR3 protein is CASSLGTPVSEQYF.

The V and J genes are TRBV29-1 and TRBJ1-5. This CDR3 comprises 13 residues. Germline V CDR1 and CDR2: SQVTM, ANQGSEA. CDR3 sequence: CSVAGGGNQPQHF.

This chain joins TRBV18 and TRBJ2-5; TCRdb picks TRBD1, but there is no DNA to check that call. Germline V lookup: CDR1 KGHSH, CDR2 LQKENI. This CDR3 spans 17 amino acids. The CDR3 reads CASSPPGQGGRRETQYF.

The gene calls are TRBV12-3 or TRBV12-4 and TRBJ1-1. The CDR3 contains 15 residues. CDR3 loop: CASSSYTGGNTEAFF.

The gene calls are TRBV12-3 or TRBV12-4 and TRBJ2-4; the TCRdb call, TRBD1, lacks DNA for checking. The CDR3 loop spans 14 amino acids. The CDR3 loop is CASNLQGAKNIQYF.

The chain recombines TRBV4-1 with TRBJ2-3; TCRdb's D gene call, TRBD2, goes unchecked for lack of DNA. Looked up from germline, CDR1 is MGHRA and CDR2 is YSYEKL. The CDR3 totals 15 residues. The CDR3: CASSVASGGMDTQYF.